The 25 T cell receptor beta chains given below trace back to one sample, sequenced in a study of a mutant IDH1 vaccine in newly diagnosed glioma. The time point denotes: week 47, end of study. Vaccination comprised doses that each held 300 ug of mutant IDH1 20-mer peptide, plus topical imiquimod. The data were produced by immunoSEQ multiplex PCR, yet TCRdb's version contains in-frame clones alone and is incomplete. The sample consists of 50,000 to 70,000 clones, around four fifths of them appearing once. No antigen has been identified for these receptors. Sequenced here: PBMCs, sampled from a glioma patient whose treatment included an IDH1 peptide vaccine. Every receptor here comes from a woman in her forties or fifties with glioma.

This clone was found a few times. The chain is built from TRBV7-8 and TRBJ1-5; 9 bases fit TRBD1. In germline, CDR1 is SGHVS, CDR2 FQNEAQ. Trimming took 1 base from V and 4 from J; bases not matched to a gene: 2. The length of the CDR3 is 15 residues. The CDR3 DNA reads TGTGCCAGCAGCTTAGTAGGACAGGGGAATCAGCCCCAGCATTTT. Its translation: CASSLVGQGNQPQHF.

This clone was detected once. CDR3 in amino acids: CASSLSRSGNTIYF. As DNA, the CDR3 is TGTGCCAGCTCACTTTCCCGCTCTGGAAACACCATATATTTT. The chain employs TRBV18 and TRBJ1-3; no reliable D call. The CDR3 sequence is 14 residues long. The V gene lost 4 bases and the J gene lost 0 bases, with 7 bases spanning the gap. Looked up from germline, CDR1 is KGHSH and CDR2 is LQKENI.

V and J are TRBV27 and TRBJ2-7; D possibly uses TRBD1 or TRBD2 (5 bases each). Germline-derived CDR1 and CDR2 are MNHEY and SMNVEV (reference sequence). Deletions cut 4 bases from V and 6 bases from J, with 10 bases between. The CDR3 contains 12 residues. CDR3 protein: CASSSPGREQYF. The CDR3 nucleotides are TGTGCCAGCAGTTCCCCGGGGCGCGAGCAGTACTTC.

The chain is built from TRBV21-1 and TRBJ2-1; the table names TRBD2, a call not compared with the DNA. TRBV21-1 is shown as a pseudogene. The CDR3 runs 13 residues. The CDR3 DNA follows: TGTGCCAGCAGCTCTCAAAGAGATAGCGAGCAGTTCTTC. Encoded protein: CASSSQRDSEQFF.

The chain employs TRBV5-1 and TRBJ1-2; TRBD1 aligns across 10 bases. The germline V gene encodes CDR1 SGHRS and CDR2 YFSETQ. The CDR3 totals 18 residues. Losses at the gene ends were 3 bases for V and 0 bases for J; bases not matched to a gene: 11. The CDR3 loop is CASSWGRDRGHTNYGYTF. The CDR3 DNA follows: TGCGCCAGCAGCTGGGGCCGGGACAGGGGACATACTAACTATGGCTACACCTTC.

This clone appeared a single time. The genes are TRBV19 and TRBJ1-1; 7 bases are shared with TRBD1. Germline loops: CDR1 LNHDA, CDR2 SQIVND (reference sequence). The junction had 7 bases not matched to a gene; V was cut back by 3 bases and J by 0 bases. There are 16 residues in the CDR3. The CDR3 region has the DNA TGTGCCAGTAGTATGACAGGGTTTGCGATGAACACTGAAGCTTTCTTT. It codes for CASSMTGFAMNTEAFF.

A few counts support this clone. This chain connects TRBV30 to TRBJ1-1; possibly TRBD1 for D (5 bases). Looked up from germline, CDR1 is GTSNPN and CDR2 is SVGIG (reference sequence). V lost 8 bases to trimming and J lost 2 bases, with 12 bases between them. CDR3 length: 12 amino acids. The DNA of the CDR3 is TGTGCCCGATCACAGGCTAACACTGAAGCTTTCTTT. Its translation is CARSQANTEAFF.

CDR3 in DNA: TGTGCCAGCAGCCACGGACGGGCCACCTACGAGCAGTACTTC. Translation gives CASSHGRATYEQYF. The chain combines TRBV27 with TRBJ2-7; D not certain. V was trimmed by 6 bases and J by 2 bases, leaving 14 bases between them. Germline values: CDR1 MNHEY, CDR2 SMNVEV (reference sequence). The CDR3 length is 14 residues.

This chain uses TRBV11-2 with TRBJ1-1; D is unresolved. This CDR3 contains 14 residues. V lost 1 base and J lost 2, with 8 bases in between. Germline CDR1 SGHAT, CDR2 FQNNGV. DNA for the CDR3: TGTGCCAGCAGCTTAGTGGTCCCAAACACTGAAGCTTTCTTT. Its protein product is CASSLVVPNTEAFF.

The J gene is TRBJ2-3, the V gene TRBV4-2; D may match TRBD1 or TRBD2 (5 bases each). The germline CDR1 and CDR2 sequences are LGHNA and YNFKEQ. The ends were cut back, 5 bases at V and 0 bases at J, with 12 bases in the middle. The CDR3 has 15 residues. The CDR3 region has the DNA TGTGCCAGCAGCGCACGAGGGGTTAGCACAGATACGCAGTATTTT. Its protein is CASSARGVSTDTQYF.

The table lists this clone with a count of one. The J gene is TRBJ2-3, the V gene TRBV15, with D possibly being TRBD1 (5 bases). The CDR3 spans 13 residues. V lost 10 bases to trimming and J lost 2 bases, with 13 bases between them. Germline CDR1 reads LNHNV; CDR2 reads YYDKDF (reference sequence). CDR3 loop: CAIGQGITDTQYF. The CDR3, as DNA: TGTGCCATCGGCCAGGGTATCACAGATACGCAGTATTTT.

Here the CDR3 DNA reads TGTGCCAGCACGGGGCGGGGGGGCCACACAGATACGCAGTATTTT. Its protein is CASTGRGGHTDTQYF. This rearrangement joins TRBV6-6 to TRBJ2-3; 9 bases match TRBD2. Per the germline V gene, CDR1 is MNHNY and CDR2 is SVGAGI (reference sequence). V dropped 7 bases and J dropped 2; count of bases not matched to a gene: 7. The CDR3 has 15 amino acids.

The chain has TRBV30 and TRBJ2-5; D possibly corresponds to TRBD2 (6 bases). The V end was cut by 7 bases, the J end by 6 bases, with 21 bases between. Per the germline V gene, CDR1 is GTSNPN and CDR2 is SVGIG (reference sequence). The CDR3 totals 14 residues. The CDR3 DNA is TGTGCCTTCGGCCCGGCGGGGTACGGACAGACCCAGTACTTC. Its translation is CAFGPAGYGQTQYF.

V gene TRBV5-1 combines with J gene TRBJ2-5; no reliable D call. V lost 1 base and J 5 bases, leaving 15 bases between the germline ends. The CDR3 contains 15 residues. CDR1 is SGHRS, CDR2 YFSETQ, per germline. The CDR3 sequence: CASSLLPLDTETQYF. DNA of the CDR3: TGCGCCAGCAGCTTGCTTCCGCTTGACACGGAGACCCAGTACTTC.

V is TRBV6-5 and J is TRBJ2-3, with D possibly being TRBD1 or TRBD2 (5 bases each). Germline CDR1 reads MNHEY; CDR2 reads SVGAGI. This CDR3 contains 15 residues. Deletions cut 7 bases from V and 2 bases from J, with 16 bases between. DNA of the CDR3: TGTGCCAGCACCCTAGGGACCCCATACACAGATACGCAGTATTTT. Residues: CASTLGTPYTDTQYF.

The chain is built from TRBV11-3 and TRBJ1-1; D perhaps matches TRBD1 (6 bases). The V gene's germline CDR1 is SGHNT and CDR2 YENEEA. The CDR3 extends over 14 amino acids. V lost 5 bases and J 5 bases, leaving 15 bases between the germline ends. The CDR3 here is CASSPAATGTEAFF. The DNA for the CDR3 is TGTGCCAGCAGCCCCGCCGCAACAGGGACTGAAGCTTTCTTT.

Here the CDR3 DNA reads TGTGCCATCAACGACAGACAAAGACCCTCTTTACAGGGCCTGAACACTGAAGCTTTCTTT. Translation gives CAINDRQRPSLQGLNTEAFF. This sequence joins TRBV10-3 and TRBJ1-1, with D possibly TRBD1 on 6 matching bases. Trimming took off 7 bases at V and 0 bases at J, with 30 bases between the two ends. There are 20 residues in the CDR3. The germline V gene encodes CDR1 ENHRY and CDR2 SYGVKD.

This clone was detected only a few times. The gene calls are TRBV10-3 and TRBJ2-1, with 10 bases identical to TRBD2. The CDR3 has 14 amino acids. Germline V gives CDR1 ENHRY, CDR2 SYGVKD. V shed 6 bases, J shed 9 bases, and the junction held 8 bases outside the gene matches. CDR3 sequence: CAIRVAGGRGEQFF. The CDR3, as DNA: TGTGCCATCAGGGTAGCGGGGGGCCGGGGTGAGCAGTTCTTC.

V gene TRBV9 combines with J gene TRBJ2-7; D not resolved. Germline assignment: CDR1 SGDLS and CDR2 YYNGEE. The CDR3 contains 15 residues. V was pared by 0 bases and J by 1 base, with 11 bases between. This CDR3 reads CASSVGSLSSYEQYF. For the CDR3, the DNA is TGTGCCAGCAGCGTAGGGAGCCTCTCTTCCTACGAGCAGTACTTC. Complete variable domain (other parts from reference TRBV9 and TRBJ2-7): DSGVTQTPKHLITATGQRVTLRCSPRSGDLSVYWYQQSLDQGLQFLIQYYNGEERAKGNILERFSAQQFPDLHSELNLSSLELGDSALYFCASSVGSLSSYEQYFGPGTRLTVT.

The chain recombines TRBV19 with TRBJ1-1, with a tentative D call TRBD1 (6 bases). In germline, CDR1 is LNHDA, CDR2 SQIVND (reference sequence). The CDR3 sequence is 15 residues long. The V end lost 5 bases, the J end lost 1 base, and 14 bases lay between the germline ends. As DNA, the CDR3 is TGTGCCAGTAGTCCGAGCGAGGGGGAGAACACTGAAGCTTTCTTT. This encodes CASSPSEGENTEAFF.

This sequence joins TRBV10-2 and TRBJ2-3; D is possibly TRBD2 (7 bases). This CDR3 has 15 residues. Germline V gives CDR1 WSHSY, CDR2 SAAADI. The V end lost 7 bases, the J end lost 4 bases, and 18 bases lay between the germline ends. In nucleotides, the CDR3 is TGCGCCAGCATGAAGACGGGGGGCCTCGCAGATACGCAGTATTTT. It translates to CASMKTGGLADTQYF.

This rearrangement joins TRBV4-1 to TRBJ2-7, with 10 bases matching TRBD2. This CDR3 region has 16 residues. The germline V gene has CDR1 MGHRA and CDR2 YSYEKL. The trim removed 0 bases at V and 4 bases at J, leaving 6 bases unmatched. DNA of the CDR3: TGCGCCAGCAGCCAAGATTCCCTAGCGGGGGATTACGAGCAGTACTTC. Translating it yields CASSQDSLAGDYEQYF.

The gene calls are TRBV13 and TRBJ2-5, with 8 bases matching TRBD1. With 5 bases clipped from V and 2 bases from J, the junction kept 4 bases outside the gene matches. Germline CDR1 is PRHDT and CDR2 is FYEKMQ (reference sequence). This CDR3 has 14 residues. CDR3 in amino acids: CASSKRQGQETQYF. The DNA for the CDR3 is TGTGCCAGCAGCAAGAGACAGGGGCAAGAGACCCAGTACTTC.

The CDR3 nucleotides read TGTGCCAGCAGCCCCAATTCTCGATCTGGCACAGATACGCAGTATTTT. Residues: CASSPNSRSGTDTQYF. The chain employs TRBV7-6 and TRBJ2-3; D not resolved. This CDR3 spans 16 amino acids. Trimming removed 5 bases from V and 1 base from J, with 16 bases in between. Germline-derived CDR1 and CDR2 are SGHVS and FNYEAQ.

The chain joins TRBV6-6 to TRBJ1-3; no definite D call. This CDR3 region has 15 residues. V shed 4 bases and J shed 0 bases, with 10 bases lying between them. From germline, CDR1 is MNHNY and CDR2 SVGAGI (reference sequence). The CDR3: CASSFRHNSGNTIYF. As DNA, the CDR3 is TGTGCCAGCAGTTTCCGACATAACTCTGGAAACACCATATATTTT.